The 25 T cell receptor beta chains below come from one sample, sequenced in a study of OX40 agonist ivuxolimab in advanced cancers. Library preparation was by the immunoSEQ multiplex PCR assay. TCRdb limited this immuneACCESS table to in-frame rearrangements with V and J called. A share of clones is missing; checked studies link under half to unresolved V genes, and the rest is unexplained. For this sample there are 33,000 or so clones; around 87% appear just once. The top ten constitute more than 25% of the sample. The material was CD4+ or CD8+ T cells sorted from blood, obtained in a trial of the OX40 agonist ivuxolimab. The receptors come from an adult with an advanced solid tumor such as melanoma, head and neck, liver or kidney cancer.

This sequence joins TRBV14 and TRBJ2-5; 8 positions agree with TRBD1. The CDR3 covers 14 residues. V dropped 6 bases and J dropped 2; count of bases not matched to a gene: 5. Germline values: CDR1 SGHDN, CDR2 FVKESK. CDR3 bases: TGTGCCAGCAGAGACCGGACAGGGCAAGAGACCCAGTACTTC. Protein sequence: CASRDRTGQETQYF.

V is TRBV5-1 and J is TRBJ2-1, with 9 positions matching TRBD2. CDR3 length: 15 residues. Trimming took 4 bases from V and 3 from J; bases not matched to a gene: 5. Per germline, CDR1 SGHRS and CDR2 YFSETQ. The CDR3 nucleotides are TGCGCCAGCAGCCTCTCTAGCGGGGACTACAATGAGCAGTTCTTC. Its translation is CASSLSSGDYNEQFF.

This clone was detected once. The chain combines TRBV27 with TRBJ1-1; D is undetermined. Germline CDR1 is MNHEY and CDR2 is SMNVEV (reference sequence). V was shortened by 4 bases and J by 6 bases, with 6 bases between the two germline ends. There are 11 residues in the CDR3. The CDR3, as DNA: TGTGCCAGCAGTTCCCCCCCTGAAGCTTTCTTT. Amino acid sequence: CASSSPPEAFF.

The CDR3 region has the DNA TGCAGCGTTGAAGAGTCAGGGACTAGCGGGAGAAAGACCCAGTACTTC. Translation: CSVEESGTSGRKTQYF. The chain recombines TRBV29-1 with TRBJ2-5, with 14 bases identical to TRBD2. Trimming removed 0 bases from V and 6 bases from J; junction bases left unmatched: 6. This CDR3 has 16 residues. Germline CDR1 SQVTM, CDR2 ANQGSEA. Drawing the rest from reference TRBV29-1 and TRBJ2-5, the complete variable domain is SAVISQKPSRDICQRGTSLTIQCQVDSQVTMMFWYRQQPGQSLTLIATANQGSEATYESGFVIDKFPISRPNLTFSTLTVSNMSPEDSSIYLCSVEESGTSGRKTQYFGPGTRLLVL.

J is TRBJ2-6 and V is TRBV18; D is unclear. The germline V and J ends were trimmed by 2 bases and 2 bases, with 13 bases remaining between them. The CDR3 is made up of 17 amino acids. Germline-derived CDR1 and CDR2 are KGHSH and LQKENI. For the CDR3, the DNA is TGTGCCAGCTCACCAGCCCGGAGTAGGACTGGGGCCAACGTCCTGACTTTC. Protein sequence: CASSPARSRTGANVLTF.

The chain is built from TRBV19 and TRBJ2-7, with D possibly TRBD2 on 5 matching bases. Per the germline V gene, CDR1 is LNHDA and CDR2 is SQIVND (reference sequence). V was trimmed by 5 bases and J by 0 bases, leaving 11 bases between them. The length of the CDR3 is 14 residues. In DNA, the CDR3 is TGTGCCAGTAGTTCGGGAACTAGCTCCTACGAGCAGTACTTC. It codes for CASSSGTSSYEQYF.

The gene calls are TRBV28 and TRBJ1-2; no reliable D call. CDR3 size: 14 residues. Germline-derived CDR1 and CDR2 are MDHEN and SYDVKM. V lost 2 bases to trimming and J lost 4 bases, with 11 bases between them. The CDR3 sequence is CASSLGGNVYGYTF. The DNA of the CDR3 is TGTGCCAGCAGTTTAGGAGGGAACGTCTATGGCTACACCTTC.

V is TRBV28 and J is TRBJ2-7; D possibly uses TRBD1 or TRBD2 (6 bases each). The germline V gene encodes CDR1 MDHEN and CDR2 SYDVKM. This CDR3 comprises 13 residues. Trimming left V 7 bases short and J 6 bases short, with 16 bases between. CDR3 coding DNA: TGTGCCAGCAATCAAGGGGGGTTCGCCGAGCAGTACTTC. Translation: CASNQGGFAEQYF.

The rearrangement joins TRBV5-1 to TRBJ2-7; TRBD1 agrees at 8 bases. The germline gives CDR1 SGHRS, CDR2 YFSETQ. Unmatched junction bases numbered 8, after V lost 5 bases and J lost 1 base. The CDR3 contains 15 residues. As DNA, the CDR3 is TGCGCCAGCAGTTTCCAGGGGGCCGTATCCTACGAGCAGTACTTC. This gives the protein CASSFQGAVSYEQYF.

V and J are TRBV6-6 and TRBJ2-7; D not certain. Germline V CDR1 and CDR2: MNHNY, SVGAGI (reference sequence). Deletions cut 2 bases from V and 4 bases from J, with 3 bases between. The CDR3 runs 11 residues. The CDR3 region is CASSYRYEQYF. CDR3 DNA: TGTGCCAGCAGTTACAGGTACGAGCAGTACTTC.

The CDR3 is CSVEVDRVGDTQYF. In nucleotides, the CDR3 is TGCAGCGTTGAAGTGGACAGGGTGGGGGATACGCAGTATTTT. The rearrangement joins TRBV29-1 to TRBJ2-3; 8 bases line up with TRBD1. V lost 1 base and J lost 6; bases outside the gene matches: 6. Germline lookup yields CDR1 SQVTM and CDR2 ANQGSEA. The CDR3 has 14 residues.

CDR3: CATSNPTGAYTDTQYF. The CDR3, as DNA: TGTGCCACCAGCAACCCGACAGGGGCTTACACAGATACGCAGTATTTT. This sequence joins TRBV15 and TRBJ2-3, with 8 positions matching TRBD1. In germline, CDR1 is LNHNV, CDR2 YYDKDF (reference sequence). Trimming removed 4 bases from V and 2 bases from J; junction bases left unmatched: 8. CDR3 length: 16 residues.

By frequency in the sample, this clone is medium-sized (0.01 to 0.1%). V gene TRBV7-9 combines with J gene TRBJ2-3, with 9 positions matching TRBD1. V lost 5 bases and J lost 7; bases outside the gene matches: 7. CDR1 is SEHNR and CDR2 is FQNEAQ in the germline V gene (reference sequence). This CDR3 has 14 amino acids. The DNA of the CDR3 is TGTGCCAGCAGCCCTAGGACAGGGGAGTATACGCAGTATTTT. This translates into CASSPRTGEYTQYF.

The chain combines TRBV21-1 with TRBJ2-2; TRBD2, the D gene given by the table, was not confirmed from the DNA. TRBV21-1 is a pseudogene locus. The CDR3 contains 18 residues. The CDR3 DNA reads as TGTGCCAGCAGCGAACATCGGCGCGGTGTTGGGAACACCGGGGAGCTGTTTTTT. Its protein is CASSEHRRGVGNTGELFF.

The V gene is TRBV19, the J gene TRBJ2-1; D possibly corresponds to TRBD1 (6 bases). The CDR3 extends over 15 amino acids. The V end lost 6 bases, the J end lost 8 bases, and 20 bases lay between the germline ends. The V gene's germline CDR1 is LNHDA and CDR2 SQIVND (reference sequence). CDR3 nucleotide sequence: TGTGCCAGTAGGCACCCCGACAGGCCGAGGGATGAGCAGTTCTTC. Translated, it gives CASRHPDRPRDEQFF.

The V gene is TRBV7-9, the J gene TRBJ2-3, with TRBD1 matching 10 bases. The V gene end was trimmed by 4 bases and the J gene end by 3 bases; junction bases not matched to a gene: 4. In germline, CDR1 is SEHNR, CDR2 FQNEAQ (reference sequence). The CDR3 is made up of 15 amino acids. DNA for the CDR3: TGTGCCAGCAGCTGGGGGACAGGGGAGACAGATACGCAGTATTTT. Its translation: CASSWGTGETDTQYF.

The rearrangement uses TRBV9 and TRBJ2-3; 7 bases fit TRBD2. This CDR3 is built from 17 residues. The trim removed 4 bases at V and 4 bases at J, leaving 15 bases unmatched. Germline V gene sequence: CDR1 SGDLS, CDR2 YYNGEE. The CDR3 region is CASSPRWASGNADTQYF. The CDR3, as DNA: TGTGCCAGCAGCCCCCGTTGGGCTAGCGGAAACGCAGATACGCAGTATTTT.

CDR3 nucleotides: TGTGCCAGTAGTCGACAGGGGCCAAATGAAAAACTGTTTTTT. It yields the protein CASSRQGPNEKLFF. The chain joins TRBV19 to TRBJ1-4; 8 bases line up with TRBD1. CDR3 size: 14 residues. Unmatched junction bases numbered 4, after V lost 5 bases and J lost 5 bases. Germline loops: CDR1 LNHDA, CDR2 SQIVND (reference sequence).

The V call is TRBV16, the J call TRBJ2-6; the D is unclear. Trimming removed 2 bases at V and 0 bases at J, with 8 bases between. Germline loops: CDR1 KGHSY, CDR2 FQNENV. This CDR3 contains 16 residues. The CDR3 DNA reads TGTGCCAGCAGCCAAAGCCGGAGCTCTGGGGCCAACGTCCTGACTTTC. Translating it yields CASSQSRSSGANVLTF.

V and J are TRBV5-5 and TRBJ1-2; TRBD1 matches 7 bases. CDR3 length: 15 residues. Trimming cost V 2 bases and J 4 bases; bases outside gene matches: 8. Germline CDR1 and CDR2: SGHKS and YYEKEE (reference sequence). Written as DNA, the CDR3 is TGTGCCAGCAGCTTCGGGACAGTAAAGATCTATGGCTACACCTTC. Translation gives CASSFGTVKIYGYTF.

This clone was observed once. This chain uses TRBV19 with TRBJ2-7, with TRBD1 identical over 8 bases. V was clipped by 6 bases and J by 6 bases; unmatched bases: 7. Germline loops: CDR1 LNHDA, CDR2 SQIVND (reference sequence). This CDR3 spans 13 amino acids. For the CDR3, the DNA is TGTGCCAGTAGAGGCAGGGGGCAAGGCGAGCAGTACTTC. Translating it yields CASRGRGQGEQYF.

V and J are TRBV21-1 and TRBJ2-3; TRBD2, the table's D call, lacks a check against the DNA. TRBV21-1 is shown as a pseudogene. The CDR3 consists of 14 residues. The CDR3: CASSKAGGTDTQYF. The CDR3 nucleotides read TGTGCCAGCAGCAAAGCGGGAGGGACAGATACGCAGTATTTT.

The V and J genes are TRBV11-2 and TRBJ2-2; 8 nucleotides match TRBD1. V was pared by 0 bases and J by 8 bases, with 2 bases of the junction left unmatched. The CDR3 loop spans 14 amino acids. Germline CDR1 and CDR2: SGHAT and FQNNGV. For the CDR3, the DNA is TGTGCCAGCAGCTTAGACAGGGGGCCGGGGGAGCTGTTTTTT. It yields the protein CASSLDRGPGELFF.

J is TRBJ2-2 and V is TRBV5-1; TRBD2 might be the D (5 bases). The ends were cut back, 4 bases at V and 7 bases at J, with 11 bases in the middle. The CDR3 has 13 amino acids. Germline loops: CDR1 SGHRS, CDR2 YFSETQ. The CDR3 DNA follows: TGCGCCAGCAGCCTACTAGTAGGCGGGGAGCTGTTTTTT. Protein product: CASSLLVGGELFF.

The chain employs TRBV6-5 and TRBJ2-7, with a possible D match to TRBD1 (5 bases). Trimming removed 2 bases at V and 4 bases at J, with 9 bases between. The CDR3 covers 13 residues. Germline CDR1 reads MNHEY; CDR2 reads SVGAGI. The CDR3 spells CASSYIRDYEQYF. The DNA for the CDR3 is TGTGCCAGCAGTTACATCAGGGATTACGAGCAGTACTTC.